This note documents a single T cell receptor beta chain sequence. Trimming took 3 bases from V and 4 from J, leaving 13 bases between them. This CDR3 has 15 residues. Looked up from germline, CDR1 is MNHEY and CDR2 is SMNVEV (reference sequence). This sample is drawn from a study of control samples from healthy donors and cancer patients. The repertoire was sequenced with immunoSEQ multiplex PCR; TCRdb's copy has only in-frame clones and lacks some. This table has 200,000 to 250,000 clones, around 94% appearing once. The clonotype comes from a man over 45 in good health. The V gene is TRBV27, the J gene TRBJ2-4; D unclear. The source material was blood. The CDR3 spells CASSFESTRKNIQYF. The CDR3 DNA is TGTGCCAGCAGTTTCGAGAGCACTCGAAAAAACATTCAGTACTTC.